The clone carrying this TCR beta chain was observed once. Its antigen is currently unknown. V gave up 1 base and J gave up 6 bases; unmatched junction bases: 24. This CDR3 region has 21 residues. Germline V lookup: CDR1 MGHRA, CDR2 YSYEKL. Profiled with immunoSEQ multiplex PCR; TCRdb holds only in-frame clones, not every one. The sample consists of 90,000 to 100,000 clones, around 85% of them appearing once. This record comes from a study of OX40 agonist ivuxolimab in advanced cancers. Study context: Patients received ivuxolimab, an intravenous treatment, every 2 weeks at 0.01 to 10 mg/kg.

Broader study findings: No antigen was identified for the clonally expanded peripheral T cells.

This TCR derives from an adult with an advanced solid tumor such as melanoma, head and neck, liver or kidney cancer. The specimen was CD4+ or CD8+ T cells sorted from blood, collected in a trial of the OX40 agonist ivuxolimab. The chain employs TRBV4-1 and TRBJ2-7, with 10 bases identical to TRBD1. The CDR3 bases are TGCGCCAGCAGCCAAGGTACCCTAGCCTATCCGGGACAGGGGCCCTCTTCCGAGCAGTACTTC. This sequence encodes CASSQGTLAYPGQGPSSEQYF.